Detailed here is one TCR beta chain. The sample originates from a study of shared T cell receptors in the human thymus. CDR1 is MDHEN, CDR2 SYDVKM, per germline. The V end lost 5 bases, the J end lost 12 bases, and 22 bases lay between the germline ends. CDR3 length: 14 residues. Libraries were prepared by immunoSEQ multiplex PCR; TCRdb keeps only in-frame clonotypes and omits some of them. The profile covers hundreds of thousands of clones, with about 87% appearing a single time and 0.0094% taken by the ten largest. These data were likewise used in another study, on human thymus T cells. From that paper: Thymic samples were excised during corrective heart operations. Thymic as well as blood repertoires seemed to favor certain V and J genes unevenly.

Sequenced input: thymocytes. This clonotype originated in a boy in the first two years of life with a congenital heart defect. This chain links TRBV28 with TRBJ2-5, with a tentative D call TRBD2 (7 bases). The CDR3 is CASSPVGGGEEKYF. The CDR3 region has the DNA TGTGCCAGCAGTCCCGTGGGAGGGGGGGAGGAGAAGTACTTC.